This TCR beta chain was observed in a study of blood T cells in healthy people across ages. For the second PCR, which ran for about 6 to 12 cycles, a sample-barcoded 5' primer and a J-beta primer mix were used. TCRdb reprocessed the 5' RACE reads via MiXCR and lists one record per CDR3 protein. The sample records more than 550,000 distinct CDR3 sequences, approximately 21% being singletons. The CDR3 consists of 15 residues. The V gene lost 4 bases and the J gene lost 3 bases, with 14 bases spanning the gap. The V gene's germline CDR1 is SGHTA and CDR2 FQGNSA. This chain uses TRBV7-2 with TRBJ2-3; weak D call: TRBD2 (7 bases). The origin of this receptor is a man between 65 and 79 years old in good health. Source material: blood. CDR3: CASSWAGEGTDTQYF. The CDR3 coding sequence is TGTGCCAGCAGCTGGGCAGGGGAGGGTACAGATACGCAGTATTTT.